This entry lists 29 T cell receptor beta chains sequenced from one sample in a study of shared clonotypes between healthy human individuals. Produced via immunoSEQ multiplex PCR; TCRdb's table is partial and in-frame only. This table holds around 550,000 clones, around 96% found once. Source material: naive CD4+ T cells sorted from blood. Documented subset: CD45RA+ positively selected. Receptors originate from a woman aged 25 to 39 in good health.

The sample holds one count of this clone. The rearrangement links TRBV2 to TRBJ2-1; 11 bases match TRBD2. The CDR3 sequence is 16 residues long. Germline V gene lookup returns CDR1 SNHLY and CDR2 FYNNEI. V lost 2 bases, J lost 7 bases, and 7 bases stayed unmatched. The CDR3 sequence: CASSERVAGGSNEQFF. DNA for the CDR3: TGTGCCAGCAGTGAAAGAGTAGCGGGAGGGTCGAATGAGCAGTTCTTC.

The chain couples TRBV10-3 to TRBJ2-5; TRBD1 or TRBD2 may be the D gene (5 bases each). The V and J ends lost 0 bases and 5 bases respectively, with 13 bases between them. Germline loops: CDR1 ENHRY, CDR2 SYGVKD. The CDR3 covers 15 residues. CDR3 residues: CAISESTGTYETQYF. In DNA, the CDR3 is TGTGCCATCAGTGAGTCTACCGGGACCTACGAGACCCAGTACTTC.

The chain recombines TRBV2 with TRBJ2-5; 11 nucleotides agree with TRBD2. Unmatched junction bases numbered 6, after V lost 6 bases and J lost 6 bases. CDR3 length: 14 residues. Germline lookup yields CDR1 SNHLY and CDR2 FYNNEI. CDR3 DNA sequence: TGTGCCAGCAGACTAGCGGGAGCGGGGAAGACCCAGTACTTC. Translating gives CASRLAGAGKTQYF.

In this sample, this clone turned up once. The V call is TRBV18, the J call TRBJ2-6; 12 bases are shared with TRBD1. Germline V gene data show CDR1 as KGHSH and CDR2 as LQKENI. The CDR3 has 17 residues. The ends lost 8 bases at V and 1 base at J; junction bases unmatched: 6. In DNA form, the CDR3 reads TGTGCCAGCACCCTGGGACAGGGGGCTTCTGGGGCCAACGTCCTGACTTTC. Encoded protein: CASTLGQGASGANVLTF.

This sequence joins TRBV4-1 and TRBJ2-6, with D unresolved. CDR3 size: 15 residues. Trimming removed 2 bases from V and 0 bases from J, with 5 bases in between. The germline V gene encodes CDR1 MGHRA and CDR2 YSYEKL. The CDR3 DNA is TGCGCCAGCAGCCAACGGAGCTCTGGGGCCAACGTCCTGACTTTC. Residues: CASSQRSSGANVLTF.

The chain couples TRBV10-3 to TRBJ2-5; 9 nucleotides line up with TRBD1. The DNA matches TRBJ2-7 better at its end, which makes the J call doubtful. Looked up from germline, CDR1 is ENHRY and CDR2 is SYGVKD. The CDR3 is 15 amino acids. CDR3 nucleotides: TGTGCCATCAGTTTCGGACAGGGGTCGTCCTACGAGCAGTACTTC. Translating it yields CAISFGQGSSYEQYF.

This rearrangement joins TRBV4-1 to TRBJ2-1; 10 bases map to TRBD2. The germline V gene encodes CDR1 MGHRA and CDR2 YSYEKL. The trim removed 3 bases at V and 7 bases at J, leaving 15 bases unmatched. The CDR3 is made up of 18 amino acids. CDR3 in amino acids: CASSQTSGSRGAMNEQFF. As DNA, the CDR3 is TGCGCCAGCAGCCAGACTAGCGGGTCTCGAGGGGCAATGAATGAGCAGTTCTTC.

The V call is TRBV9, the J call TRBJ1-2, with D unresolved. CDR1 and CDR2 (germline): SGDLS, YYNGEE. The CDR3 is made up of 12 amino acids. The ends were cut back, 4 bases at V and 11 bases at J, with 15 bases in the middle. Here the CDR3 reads CASSFTSQTYTF. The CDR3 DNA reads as TGTGCCAGCAGCTTTACGTCACAAACATACACCTTC.

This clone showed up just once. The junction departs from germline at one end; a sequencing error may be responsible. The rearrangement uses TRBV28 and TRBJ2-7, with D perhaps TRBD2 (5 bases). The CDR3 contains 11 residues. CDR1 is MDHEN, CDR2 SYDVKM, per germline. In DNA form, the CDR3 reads TGTGCCAGCCACGGGGTGGGCGAGCAGTGCTTC. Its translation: CASHGVGEQCF.

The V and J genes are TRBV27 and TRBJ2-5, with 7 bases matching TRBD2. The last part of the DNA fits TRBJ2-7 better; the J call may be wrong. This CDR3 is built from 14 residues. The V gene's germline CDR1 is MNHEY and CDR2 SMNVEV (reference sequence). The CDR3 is CASSTRLADYEQYF. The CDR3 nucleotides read TGTGCCAGCAGTACCAGACTAGCCGACTACGAGCAGTACTTC.

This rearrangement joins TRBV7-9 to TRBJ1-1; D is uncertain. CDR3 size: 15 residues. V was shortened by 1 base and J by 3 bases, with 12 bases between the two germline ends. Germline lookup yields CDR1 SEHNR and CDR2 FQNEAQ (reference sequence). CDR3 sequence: CASSLVRQSYTEAFF. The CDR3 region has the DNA TGTGCCAGCAGCTTAGTTCGGCAGTCCTACACTGAAGCTTTCTTT.

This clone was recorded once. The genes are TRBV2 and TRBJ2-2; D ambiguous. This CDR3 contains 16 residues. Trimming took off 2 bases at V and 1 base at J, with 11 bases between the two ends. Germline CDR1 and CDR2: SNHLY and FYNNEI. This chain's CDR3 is CASSEQQILNTGELFF. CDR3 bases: TGTGCCAGCAGTGAACAACAGATCTTGAACACCGGGGAGCTGTTTTTT.

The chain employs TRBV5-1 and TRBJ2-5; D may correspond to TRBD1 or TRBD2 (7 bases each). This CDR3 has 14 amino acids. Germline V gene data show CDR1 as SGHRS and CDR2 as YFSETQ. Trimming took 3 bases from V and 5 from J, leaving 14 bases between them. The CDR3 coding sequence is TGCGCCAGCAGCTCGACAGGGCGGGGGGAGACCCAGTACTTC. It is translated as CASSSTGRGETQYF.

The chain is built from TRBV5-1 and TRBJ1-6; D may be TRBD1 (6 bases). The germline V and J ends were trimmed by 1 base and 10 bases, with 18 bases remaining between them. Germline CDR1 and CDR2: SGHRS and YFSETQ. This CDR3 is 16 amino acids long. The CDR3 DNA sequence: TGCGCCAGCAGCTTGCTAGATTGGGACATAGGATCACCCCTCCACTTT. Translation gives CASSLLDWDIGSPLHF. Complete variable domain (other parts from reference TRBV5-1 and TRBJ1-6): KAGVTQTPRYLIKTRGQQVTLSCSPISGHRSVSWYQQTPGQGLQFLFEYFSETQRNKGNFPGRFSGRQFSNSRSEMNVSTLELGDSALYLCASSLLDWDIGSPLHFGNGTRLTVT.

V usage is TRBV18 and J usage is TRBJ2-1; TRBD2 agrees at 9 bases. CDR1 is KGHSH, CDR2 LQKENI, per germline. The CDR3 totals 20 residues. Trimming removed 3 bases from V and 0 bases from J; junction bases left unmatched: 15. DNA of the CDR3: TGTGCCAGCTCACCCCCCTCGGGACTAGCCCAATGGAGCTCCTACAATGAGCAGTTCTTC. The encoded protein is CASSPPSGLAQWSSYNEQFF.

CDR3 sequence: CASSSNRAPGTQYF. The CDR3 coding sequence is TGTGCCAGCAGCTCGAACCGGGCCCCGGGGACCCAGTACTTC. The V gene is TRBV7-8, the J gene TRBJ2-5; the D is unclear. From germline, CDR1 is SGHVS and CDR2 FQNEAQ. The length of the CDR3 is 14 residues. Trimming stripped 4 bases from V and 7 bases from J, with 16 bases between.

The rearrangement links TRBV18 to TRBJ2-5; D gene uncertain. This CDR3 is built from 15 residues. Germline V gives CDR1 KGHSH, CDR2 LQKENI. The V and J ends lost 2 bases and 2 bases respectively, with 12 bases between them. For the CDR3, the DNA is TGTGCCAGCTCACCAGCCGCGGTCCCGCAAGAGACCCAGTACTTC. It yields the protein CASSPAAVPQETQYF.

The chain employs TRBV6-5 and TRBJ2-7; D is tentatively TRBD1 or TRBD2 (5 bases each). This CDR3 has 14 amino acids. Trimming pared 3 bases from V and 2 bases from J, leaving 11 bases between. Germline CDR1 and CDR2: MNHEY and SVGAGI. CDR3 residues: CASSYTGPPYEQYF. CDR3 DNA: TGTGCCAGCAGTTATACGGGACCGCCCTACGAGCAGTACTTC.

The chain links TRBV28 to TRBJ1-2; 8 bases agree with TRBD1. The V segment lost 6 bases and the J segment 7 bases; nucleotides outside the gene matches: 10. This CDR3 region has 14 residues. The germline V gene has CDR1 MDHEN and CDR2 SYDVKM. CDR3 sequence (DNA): TGTGCCAGCAGCCAGGACAGGGAGGGGAGTGGCTACACCTTC. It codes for CASSQDREGSGYTF.

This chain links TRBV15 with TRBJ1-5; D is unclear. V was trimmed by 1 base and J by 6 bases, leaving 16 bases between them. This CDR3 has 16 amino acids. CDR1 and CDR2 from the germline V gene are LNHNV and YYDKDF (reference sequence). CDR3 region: CATSRAPASPAQPQHF. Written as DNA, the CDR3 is TGTGCCACCAGCAGAGCCCCCGCTTCGCCCGCTCAGCCCCAGCATTTT. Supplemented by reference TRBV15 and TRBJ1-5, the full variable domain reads DAMVIQNPRYQVTQFGKPVTLSCSQTLNHNVMYWYQQKSSQAPKLLFHYYDKDFNNEADTPDNFQSRRPNTSFCFLDIRSPGLGDTAMYLCATSRAPASPAQPQHFGDGTRLSIL.

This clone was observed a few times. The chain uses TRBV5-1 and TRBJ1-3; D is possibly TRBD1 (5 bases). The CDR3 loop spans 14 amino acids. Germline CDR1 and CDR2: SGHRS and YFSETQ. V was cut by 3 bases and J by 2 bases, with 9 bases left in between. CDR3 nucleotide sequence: TGCGCCAGCAGCTCCGCAGGGACTGGAAACACCATATATTTT. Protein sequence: CASSSAGTGNTIYF.

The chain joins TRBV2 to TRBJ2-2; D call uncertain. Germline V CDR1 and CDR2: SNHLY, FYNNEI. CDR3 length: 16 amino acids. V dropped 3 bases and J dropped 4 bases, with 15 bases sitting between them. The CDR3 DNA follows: TGTGCCAGCAGTGAGTTCTCCAGGACGAGCACCGGGGAGCTGTTTTTT. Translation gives CASSEFSRTSTGELFF. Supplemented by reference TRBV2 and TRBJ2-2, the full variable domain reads EPEVTQTPSHQVTQMGQEVILRCVPISNHLYFYWYRQILGQKVEFLVSFYNNEISEKSEIFDDQFSVERPDGSNFTLKIRSTKLEDSAMYFCASSEFSRTSTGELFFGEGSRLTVL.

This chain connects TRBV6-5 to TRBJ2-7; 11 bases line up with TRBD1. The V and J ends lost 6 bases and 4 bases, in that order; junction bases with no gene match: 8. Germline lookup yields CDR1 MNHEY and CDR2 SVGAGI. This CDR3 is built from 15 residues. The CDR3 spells CASRPGQGARYEQYF. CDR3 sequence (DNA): TGTGCCAGCAGACCCGGACAGGGGGCAAGGTACGAGCAGTACTTC.

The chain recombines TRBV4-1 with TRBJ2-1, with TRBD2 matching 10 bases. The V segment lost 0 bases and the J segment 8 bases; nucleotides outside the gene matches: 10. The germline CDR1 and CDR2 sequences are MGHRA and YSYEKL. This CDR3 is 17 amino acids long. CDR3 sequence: CASSQDRTAGGRDEQFF. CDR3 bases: TGCGCCAGCAGCCAAGATCGTACAGCGGGAGGGCGGGATGAGCAGTTCTTC.

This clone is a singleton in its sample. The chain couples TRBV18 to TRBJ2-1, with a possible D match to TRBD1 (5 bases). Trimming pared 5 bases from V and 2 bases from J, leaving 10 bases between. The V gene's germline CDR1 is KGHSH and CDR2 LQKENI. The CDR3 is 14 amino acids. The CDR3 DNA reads TGTGCCAGCTCAAGAAGGGGCGCCTACAATGAGCAGTTCTTC. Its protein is CASSRRGAYNEQFF.

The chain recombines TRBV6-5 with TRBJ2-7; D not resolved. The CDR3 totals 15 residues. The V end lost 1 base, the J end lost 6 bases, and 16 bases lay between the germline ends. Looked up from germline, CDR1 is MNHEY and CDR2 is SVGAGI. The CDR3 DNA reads TGTGCCAGCAGTTACTTAACAGTAGATGTCCCCGAGCAGTACTTC. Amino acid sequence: CASSYLTVDVPEQYF.

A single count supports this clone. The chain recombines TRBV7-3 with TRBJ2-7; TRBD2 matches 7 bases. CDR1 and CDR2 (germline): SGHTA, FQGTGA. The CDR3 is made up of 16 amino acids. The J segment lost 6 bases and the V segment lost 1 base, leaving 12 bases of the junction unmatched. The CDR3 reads CASSLNAGDRLGEQYF. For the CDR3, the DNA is TGTGCCAGCAGCTTAAACGCGGGAGATCGGTTGGGCGAGCAGTACTTC.

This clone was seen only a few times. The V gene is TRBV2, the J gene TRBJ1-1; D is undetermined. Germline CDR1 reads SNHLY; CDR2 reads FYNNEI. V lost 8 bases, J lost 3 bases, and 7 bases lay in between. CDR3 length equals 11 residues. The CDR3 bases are TGTGCCAGCTCATGGGACACTGAAGCTTTCTTT. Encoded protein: CASSWDTEAFF.

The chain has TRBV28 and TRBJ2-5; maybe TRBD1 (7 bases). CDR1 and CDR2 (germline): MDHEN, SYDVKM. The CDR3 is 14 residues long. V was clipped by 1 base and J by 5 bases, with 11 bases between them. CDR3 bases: TGTGCCAGCAGTTTATCAGCAGGGGGGGAGACCCAGTACTTC. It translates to CASSLSAGGETQYF.